One and the same sample provided the 26 T cell receptor beta chains below, sequenced in a study of OX40 agonist ivuxolimab in advanced cancers. The assay was immunoSEQ multiplex PCR, and TCRdb's table has in-frame clones only and misses some. Of tens of thousands of clones listed, roughly 80% are singletons. The sample consisted of CD4+ or CD8+ T cells sorted from blood, taken in a trial of the OX40 agonist ivuxolimab. The source is an adult with an advanced solid tumor such as melanoma, head and neck, liver or kidney cancer.

This clone was seen once. An end of the junction differs from the germline gene, which may be a read error. V and J are TRBV6-5 and TRBJ1-5, with D perhaps matching TRBD1 (5 bases). Germline CDR1 MNHEY, CDR2 SVGAGI. This CDR3 comprises 15 residues. CDR3 DNA: TGTGCCAGCAGTTACAGGAGGCAGGGTAATCAGCCCCGGCATTTT. This translates into CASSYRRQGNQPRHF.

This chain connects TRBV18 to TRBJ2-3; TRBD2 aligns across 7 bases. The CDR3 has 15 residues. The V gene end was trimmed by 3 bases and the J gene end by 1 base; junction bases not matched to a gene: 4. The V gene's germline CDR1 is KGHSH and CDR2 LQKENI. The chain's CDR3 is CASSPRERGTDTQYF. The DNA of the CDR3 is TGTGCCAGCTCACCGCGGGAGAGGGGCACAGATACGCAGTATTTT.

The chain links TRBV11-2 to TRBJ2-2, with D possibly TRBD1 on 6 matching bases. Germline lookup yields CDR1 SGHAT and CDR2 FQNNGV. The ends were cut back, 2 bases at V and 11 bases at J, with 12 bases in the middle. This CDR3 spans 13 amino acids. The CDR3 DNA is TGTGCCAGCAGCTTAATCTCGGACAGAGAGCTGTTTTTT. It yields the protein CASSLISDRELFF.

The CDR3, as DNA: TGTGCCAGTAGTAGCCTCAGCGGGAGTGAGGGACAGCAGTACTTC. This sequence encodes CASSSLSGSEGQQYF. The rearrangement joins TRBV19 to TRBJ2-7; 8 nucleotides agree with TRBD2. Germline V gene lookup returns CDR1 LNHDA and CDR2 SQIVND (reference sequence). J lost 8 bases, V lost 4 bases, and 13 bases had no gene match. CDR3 length: 15 residues.

This chain links TRBV6-5 with TRBJ1-2; D unresolved. CDR3 length: 15 amino acids. Per the germline V gene, CDR1 is MNHEY and CDR2 is SVGAGI. V was trimmed by 2 bases and J by 2 bases, leaving 12 bases between them. The CDR3 is CASSYTPDANYGYTF. The DNA of the CDR3 is TGTGCCAGCAGTTACACCCCCGACGCGAACTATGGCTACACCTTC.

The chain joins TRBV19 to TRBJ1-3, with D hard to call. Trimming took off 0 bases at V and 0 bases at J, with 9 bases between the two ends. The germline gives CDR1 LNHDA, CDR2 SQIVND (reference sequence). The CDR3 spans 16 residues. CDR3 residues: CASSIDHGISGNTIYF. DNA of the CDR3: TGTGCCAGTAGTATAGATCACGGTATCTCTGGAAACACCATATATTTT.

This sequence joins TRBV5-1 and TRBJ2-4, with unresolved D. This CDR3 is 16 amino acids long. V shed 4 bases and J shed 2 bases, with 16 bases lying between them. The germline CDR1 and CDR2 sequences are SGHRS and YFSETQ. CDR3 in amino acids: CASSLRHLFSKNIQYF. The CDR3 DNA is TGCGCCAGCAGCCTACGACATCTTTTCTCCAAAAACATTCAGTACTTC.

This rearrangement joins TRBV7-2 to TRBJ2-1; possible D gene TRBD2, 5 bases. The ends were cut back, 2 bases at V and 4 bases at J, with 15 bases in the middle. CDR3 length: 16 residues. Per germline, CDR1 SGHTA and CDR2 FQGNSA. CDR3 sequence (DNA): TGTGCCAGCAGCTTAAGTCGGCGGGCTGGATACAATGAGCAGTTCTTC. This translates into CASSLSRRAGYNEQFF. The entire variable domain, with the rest obtained from reference TRBV7-2 and TRBJ2-1, is as follows: GAGVSQSPSNKVTEKGKDVELRCDPISGHTALYWYRQSLGQGLEFLIYFQGNSAPDKSGLPSDRFSAERTGGSVSTLTIQRTQQEDSAVYLCASSLSRRAGYNEQFFGPGTRLTVL.

The chain combines TRBV2 with TRBJ2-1; D remains unclear. This CDR3 comprises 18 residues. Germline CDR1 is SNHLY and CDR2 is FYNNEI. V was shortened by 5 bases and J by 0 bases, with 20 bases between the two germline ends. Here the CDR3 reads CASSIQKPGYSSYNEQFF. DNA for the CDR3: TGTGCCAGCAGTATACAGAAGCCCGGGTATAGCTCCTACAATGAGCAGTTCTTC. The full variable domain, with the rest looked up from reference TRBV2 and TRBJ2-1, is EPEVTQTPSHQVTQMGQEVILRCVPISNHLYFYWYRQILGQKVEFLVSFYNNEISEKSEIFDDQFSVERPDGSNFTLKIRSTKLEDSAMYFCASSIQKPGYSSYNEQFFGPGTRLTVL.

This rearrangement joins TRBV5-1 to TRBJ2-3; 14 nucleotides agree with TRBD2. Germline V gene lookup returns CDR1 SGHRS and CDR2 YFSETQ. This CDR3 contains 16 residues. V lost 4 bases and J lost 4; bases outside the gene matches: 5. The DNA for the CDR3 is TGCGCCAGCAGCGGACAGACTAGCGGGGGGGCAGATACGCAGTATTTT. Amino acid sequence: CASSGQTSGGADTQYF.

The chain is built from TRBV29-1 and TRBJ1-5, with D perhaps TRBD1 (5 bases). Germline V gives CDR1 SQVTM, CDR2 ANQGSEA. V lost 6 bases to trimming and J lost 2 bases, with 17 bases between them. The CDR3 runs 15 residues. The CDR3 is CSVTYGGGGNQPQHF. The CDR3 DNA reads as TGCAGCGTAACGTACGGTGGGGGTGGCAATCAGCCCCAGCATTTT.

This chain connects TRBV30 to TRBJ1-4; TRBD1 aligns across 7 bases. The length of the CDR3 is 15 residues. J lost 8 bases, V lost 2 bases, and 11 bases had no gene match. Germline CDR1 is GTSNPN and CDR2 is SVGIG (reference sequence). The CDR3 sequence: CAWSHIDRAGEKLFF. CDR3 DNA sequence: TGTGCCTGGAGTCACATAGACAGGGCCGGCGAAAAACTGTTTTTT. Combining the CDR3 with reference TRBV30 and TRBJ1-4 gives the whole variable domain SQTIHQWPATLVQPVGSPLSLECTVEGTSNPNLYWYRQAAGRGLQLLFYSVGIGQISSEVPQNLSASRPQDRQFILSSKKLLLSDSGFYLCAWSHIDRAGEKLFFGSGTQLSVL.

The chain uses TRBV11-2 and TRBJ1-2; TRBD1 is a possible D gene (6 bases). Germline V CDR1 and CDR2: SGHAT, FQNNGV. The CDR3 contains 14 residues. V shed 7 bases and J shed 3 bases, with 15 bases lying between them. CDR3 sequence reads: CASTQGRTDYGYTF. The CDR3 bases are TGTGCCAGCACCCAGGGGAGGACAGACTATGGCTACACCTTC.

The V call is TRBV7-2, the J call TRBJ2-2, with 14 bases lining up with TRBD2. The length of the CDR3 is 17 residues. After removal of 5 bases from V and 4 bases from J, the junction contained 6 bases not matched to a gene. CDR1 and CDR2 from the germline V gene are SGHTA and FQGNSA. This CDR3 is CASSLTSGRAGTGELFF. The CDR3 nucleotides read TGTGCCAGCAGCCTGACTAGCGGGAGGGCCGGCACCGGGGAGCTGTTTTTT.

CDR3: CASSGRDGRWEPQHF. The CDR3 bases are TGTGCCAGCAGTGGCCGGGACGGTAGATGGGAGCCCCAGCATTTT. The rearrangement links TRBV6-1 to TRBJ1-5; TRBD1 might be the D (5 bases). This CDR3 is 15 amino acids long. Looked up from germline, CDR1 is MNHNS and CDR2 is SASEGT. With 4 bases removed from V and 8 bases from J, the gap between germline ends came to 18 bases.

The chain links TRBV14 to TRBJ2-1; D is unclear. Trimming stripped 1 base from V and 7 bases from J, with 8 bases between. CDR3 length equals 13 residues. Germline V gives CDR1 SGHDN, CDR2 FVKESK. CDR3 nucleotides: TGTGCCAGCAGCCAAGTATTGGGGAATGAGCAGTTCTTC. This encodes CASSQVLGNEQFF.

This clone turned up a few times. The rearrangement links TRBV5-4 to TRBJ2-1; TRBD1 aligns across 11 bases. V was clipped by 0 bases and J by 3 bases; unmatched bases: 2. CDR3 length equals 16 residues. Germline CDR1 and CDR2: SGHNT and YYREEE (reference sequence). DNA for the CDR3: TGTGCCAGCAGCTTGGCGGGACAGGGGGTCTACAATGAGCAGTTCTTC. It is translated as CASSLAGQGVYNEQFF.

This chain joins TRBV2 and TRBJ1-1, with D possibly being TRBD1 (5 bases). V lost 6 bases and J 1 base, leaving 15 bases between the germline ends. The CDR3 runs to 15 residues. Germline CDR1 and CDR2: SNHLY and FYNNEI. CDR3 bases: TGTGCCAGCAGGGGGACGGCGGGAGGGAACACTGAAGCTTTCTTT. It specifies CASRGTAGGNTEAFF. The variable domain in full, completed from reference TRBV2 and TRBJ1-1, reads EPEVTQTPSHQVTQMGQEVILRCVPISNHLYFYWYRQILGQKVEFLVSFYNNEISEKSEIFDDQFSVERPDGSNFTLKIRSTKLEDSAMYFCASRGTAGGNTEAFFGQGTRLTVV.

This rearrangement joins TRBV27 to TRBJ1-2; the match to TRBD1 covers 8 bases. The CDR3 runs to 15 residues. J lost 8 bases, V lost 6 bases, and 14 bases had no gene match. Germline V lookup: CDR1 MNHEY, CDR2 SMNVEV (reference sequence). CDR3 coding DNA: TGTGCCAGCAGGACACAGACAGGGGAAATGGGCGGCTACACCTTC. It encodes CASRTQTGEMGGYTF.

The rearrangement joins TRBV15 to TRBJ2-7; 9 nucleotides agree with TRBD1. The junction had 13 bases not matched to a gene; V was cut back by 4 bases and J by 3 bases. The germline CDR1 and CDR2 sequences are LNHNV and YYDKDF (reference sequence). This CDR3 is built from 17 residues. CDR3 coding DNA: TGTGCCACCAGCACCGTACTTCCGGGACAGGGTATCTACGAGCAGTACTTC. It codes for CATSTVLPGQGIYEQYF.

The chain uses TRBV5-1 and TRBJ1-5; D possibly corresponds to TRBD1 (6 bases). The V and J ends lost 1 base and 6 bases respectively, with 14 bases between them. Germline loops: CDR1 SGHRS, CDR2 YFSETQ. The CDR3 runs 15 residues. The CDR3 DNA follows: TGCGCCAGCAGCTTGTCAGGGGCGCTTAGTCAGCCCCAGCATTTT. Protein product: CASSLSGALSQPQHF.

J is TRBJ1-3 and V is TRBV6-4; D not certain. Per the germline V gene, CDR1 is MRHNA and CDR2 is SNTAGT. This CDR3 region has 16 residues. The V end was cut by 4 bases, the J end by 0 bases, with 13 bases between. The CDR3 reads CASSVGTRFSGNTIYF. CDR3 in DNA: TGTGCCAGCAGTGTGGGAACTAGGTTCTCTGGAAACACCATATATTTT.

The gene calls are TRBV27 and TRBJ2-3; 7 bases match TRBD1. Per germline, CDR1 MNHEY and CDR2 SMNVEV (reference sequence). CDR3 size: 12 residues. V was pared by 6 bases and J by 7 bases, with 4 bases of the junction left unmatched. In nucleotides, the CDR3 is TGTGCCAGCAGATCAGGGGGTTATACGCAGTATTTT. It translates to CASRSGGYTQYF.

The chain uses TRBV6-1 and TRBJ1-3; maybe TRBD1 (6 bases). V dropped 8 bases and J dropped 2 bases, with 10 bases sitting between them. The CDR3 consists of 13 residues. The germline gives CDR1 MNHNS, CDR2 SASEGT. For the CDR3, the DNA is TGTGCCAGCGAGCCAGGGGCTGGAAACACCATATATTTT. Residues: CASEPGAGNTIYF.

This chain connects TRBV29-1 to TRBJ2-1; TRBD2 matches 12 bases. The V segment lost 4 bases and the J segment 7 bases; nucleotides outside the gene matches: 5. CDR1 is SQVTM and CDR2 is ANQGSEA in the germline V gene. The length of the CDR3 is 14 residues. The CDR3 spells CSVVGLAGRNEQFF. The CDR3 region has the DNA TGCAGCGTTGTAGGACTAGCGGGGAGGAATGAGCAGTTCTTC.

In this sample, this clone turned up a few times. V gene TRBV5-1 combines with J gene TRBJ1-1; D possibly corresponds to TRBD1 (5 bases). Germline assignment: CDR1 SGHRS and CDR2 YFSETQ. V shed 4 bases and J shed 1 base, with 11 bases lying between them. This CDR3 is 14 amino acids long. Written as DNA, the CDR3 is TGCGCCAGCAGCGAGGGGCCAACGAACACTGAAGCTTTCTTT. Its translation is CASSEGPTNTEAFF.